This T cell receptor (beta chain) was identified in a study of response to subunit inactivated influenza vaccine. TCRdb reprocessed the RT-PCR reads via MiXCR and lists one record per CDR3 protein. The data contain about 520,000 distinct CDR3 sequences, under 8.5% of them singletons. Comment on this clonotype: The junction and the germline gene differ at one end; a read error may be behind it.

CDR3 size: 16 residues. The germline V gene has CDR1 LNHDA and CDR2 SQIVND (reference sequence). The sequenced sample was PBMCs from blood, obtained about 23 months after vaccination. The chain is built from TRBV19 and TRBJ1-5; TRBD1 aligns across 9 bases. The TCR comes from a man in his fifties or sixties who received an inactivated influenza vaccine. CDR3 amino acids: CASSMGTGTPNQPKHF. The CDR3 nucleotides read TGTGCCAGTAGTATGGGGACAGGGACCCCCAATCAGCCCAAGCATTTT. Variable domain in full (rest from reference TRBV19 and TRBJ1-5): DGGITQSPKYLFRKEGQNVTLSCEQNLNHDAMYWYRQDPGQGLRLIYYSQIVNDFQKGDIAEGYSVSREKKESFPLTVTSAQKNPTAFYLCASSMGTGTPNQPKHFGDGTRLSIL.